This TCR beta chain was sequenced in a study of cytomegalovirus exposure and HLA in healthy donors. Clones were read by immunoSEQ multiplex PCR, and TCRdb kept only the in-frame ones, dropping some. The table includes some 120,000 clones, 80% to 90% detected once. Remarks on this clone: What it recognizes is unknown. The junction differs from germline at one of its ends, possibly a read error.

The CDR3 loop spans 15 amino acids. Per the germline V gene, CDR1 is MNHNY and CDR2 is SVGAGI (reference sequence). Overall study results and limits: Most TCR sequences were rare, but some public TCRs occurred in many donors. TCR clusters originating in the first cohort tended to co-occur in the 120 validation repertoires, according to a later analysis. With high specificity and sensitivity, the classifier reportedly diagnosed cytomegalovirus status. Researchers catalogued approximately 170 TCR beta chains as cytomegalovirus-associated.

The V gene is TRBV6-6, the J gene TRBJ2-1; tentative D call: TRBD2 (5 bases). This TCR derives from a woman younger than 35 in good health and CMV-seronegative. Sequencing was done on a sample of PBMCs. As DNA, the CDR3 is TGTGCCGTAGTAAGGACCGCTAGCCCGTACACTGAGCAGTTCTTC. Its protein product is CAVVRTASPYTEQFF.